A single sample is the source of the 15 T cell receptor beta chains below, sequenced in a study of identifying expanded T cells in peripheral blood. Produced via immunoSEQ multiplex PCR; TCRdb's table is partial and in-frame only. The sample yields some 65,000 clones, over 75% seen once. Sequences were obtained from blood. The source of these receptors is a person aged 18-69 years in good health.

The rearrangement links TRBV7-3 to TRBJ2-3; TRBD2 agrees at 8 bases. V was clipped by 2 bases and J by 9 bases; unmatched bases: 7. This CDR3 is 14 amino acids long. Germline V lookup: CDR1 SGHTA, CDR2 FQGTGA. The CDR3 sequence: CASSLAPGLETQYF. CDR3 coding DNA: TGTGCCAGCAGCTTAGCCCCGGGACTAGAAACGCAGTATTTT.

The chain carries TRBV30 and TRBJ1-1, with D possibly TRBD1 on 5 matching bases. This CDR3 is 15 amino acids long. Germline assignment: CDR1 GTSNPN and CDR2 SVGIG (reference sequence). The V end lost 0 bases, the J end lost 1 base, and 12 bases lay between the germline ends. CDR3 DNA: TGTGCCTGGAGTGTATGGGGGACGGCGAACACTGAAGCTTTCTTT. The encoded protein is CAWSVWGTANTEAFF.

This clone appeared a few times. In DNA, the CDR3 is TGTGCCAGCAGCTTAGATTACAATGAGCAGTTCTTC. Protein: CASSLDYNEQFF. This chain uses TRBV7-2 with TRBJ2-1, with D uncertain. The CDR3 sequence is 12 residues long. Germline-derived CDR1 and CDR2 are SGHTA and FQGNSA. V was pared by 1 base and J by 4 bases, with 2 bases between. Full variable domain (outside the CDR3, taken from reference TRBV7-2 and TRBJ2-1): GAGVSQSPSNKVTEKGKDVELRCDPISGHTALYWYRQSLGQGLEFLIYFQGNSAPDKSGLPSDRFSAERTGGSVSTLTIQRTQQEDSAVYLCASSLDYNEQFFGPGTRLTVL.

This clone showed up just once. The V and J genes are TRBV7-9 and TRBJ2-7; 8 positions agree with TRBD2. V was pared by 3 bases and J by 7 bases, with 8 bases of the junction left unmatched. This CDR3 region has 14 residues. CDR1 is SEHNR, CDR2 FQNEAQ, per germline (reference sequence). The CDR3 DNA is TGTGCCAGCAGCTTGACTAGCGAGGTGAGAGAGCAGTACTTC. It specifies CASSLTSEVREQYF.

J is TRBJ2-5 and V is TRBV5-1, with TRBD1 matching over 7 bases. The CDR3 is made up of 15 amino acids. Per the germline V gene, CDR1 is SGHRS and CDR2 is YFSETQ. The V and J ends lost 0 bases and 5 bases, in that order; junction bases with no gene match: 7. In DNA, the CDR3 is TGCGCCAGCAGCTTGGGGACAGGAACTTGGGAGACCCAGTACTTC. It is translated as CASSLGTGTWETQYF.

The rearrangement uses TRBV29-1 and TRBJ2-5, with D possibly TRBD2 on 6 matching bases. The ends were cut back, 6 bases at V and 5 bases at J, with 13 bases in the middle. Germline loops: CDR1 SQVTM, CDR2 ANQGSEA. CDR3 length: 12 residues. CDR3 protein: CSVGDLGETQYF. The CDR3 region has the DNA TGCAGCGTGGGGGACTTGGGGGAGACCCAGTACTTC.

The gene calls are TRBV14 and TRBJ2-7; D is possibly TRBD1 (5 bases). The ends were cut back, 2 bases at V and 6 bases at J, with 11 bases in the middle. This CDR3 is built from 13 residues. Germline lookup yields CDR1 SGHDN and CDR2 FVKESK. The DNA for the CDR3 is TGTGCCAGCAGCCAAATCCGCCAGGGCGAGCAGTACGTC. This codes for CASSQIRQGEQYV.

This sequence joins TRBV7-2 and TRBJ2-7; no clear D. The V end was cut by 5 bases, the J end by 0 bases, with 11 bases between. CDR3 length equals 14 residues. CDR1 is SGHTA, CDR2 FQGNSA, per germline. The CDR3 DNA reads TGTGCCAGCAGCCCTGGTGCAAGCTCCTACGAGCAGTACTTC. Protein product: CASSPGASSYEQYF.

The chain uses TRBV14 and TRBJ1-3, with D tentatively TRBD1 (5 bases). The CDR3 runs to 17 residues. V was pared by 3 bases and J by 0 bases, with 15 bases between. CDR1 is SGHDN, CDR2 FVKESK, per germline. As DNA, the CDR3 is TGTGCCAGCAGCCAGGTCGGCCGACAGTACTCTGGAAACACCATATATTTT. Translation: CASSQVGRQYSGNTIYF.

The CDR3 loop is CASRVTFNAGELFF. CDR3 sequence (DNA): TGTGCCAGCAGGGTGACATTCAATGCCGGGGAGCTGTTTTTT. The chain uses TRBV2 and TRBJ2-2; D is ambiguous. V was cut by 6 bases and J by 6 bases, with 14 bases left in between. The CDR3 runs to 14 residues. Germline CDR1 is SNHLY and CDR2 is FYNNEI.

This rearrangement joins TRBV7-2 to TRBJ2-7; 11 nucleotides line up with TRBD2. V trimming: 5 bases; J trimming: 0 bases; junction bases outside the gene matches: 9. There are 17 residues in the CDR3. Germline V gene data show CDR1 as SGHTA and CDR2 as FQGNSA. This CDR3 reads CASSPGSGRGSSYEQYF. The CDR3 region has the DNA TGTGCCAGCAGCCCAGGTAGCGGGAGGGGTAGCTCCTACGAGCAGTACTTC.

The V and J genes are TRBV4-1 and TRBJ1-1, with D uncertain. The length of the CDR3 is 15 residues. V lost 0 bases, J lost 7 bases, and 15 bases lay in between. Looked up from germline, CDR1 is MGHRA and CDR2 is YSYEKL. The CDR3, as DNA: TGCGCCAGCAGCCAAGATCCTGGCCGGAGACTTGAAGCTTTCTTT. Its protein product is CASSQDPGRRLEAFF.

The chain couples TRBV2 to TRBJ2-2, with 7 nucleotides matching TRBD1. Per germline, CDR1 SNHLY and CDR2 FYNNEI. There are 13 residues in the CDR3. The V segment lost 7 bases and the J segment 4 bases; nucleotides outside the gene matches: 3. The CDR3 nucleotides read TGTGCCAGCACCGGGACAGCCACCGGGGAGCTGTTTTTT. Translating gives CASTGTATGELFF.

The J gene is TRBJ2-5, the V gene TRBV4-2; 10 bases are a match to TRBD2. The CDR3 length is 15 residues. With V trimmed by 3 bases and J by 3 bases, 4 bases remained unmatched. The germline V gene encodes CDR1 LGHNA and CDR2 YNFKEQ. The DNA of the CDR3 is TGTGCCAGCAGCCAGCTAGCGGGGGCCAAAGAGACCCAGTACTTC. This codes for CASSQLAGAKETQYF.

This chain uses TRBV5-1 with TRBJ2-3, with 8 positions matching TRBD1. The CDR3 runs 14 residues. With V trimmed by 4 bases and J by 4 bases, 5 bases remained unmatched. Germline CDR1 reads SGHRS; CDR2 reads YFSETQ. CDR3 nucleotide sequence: TGCGCCAGCAGCCTCGGACAGGGCCCAGATACGCAGTATTTT. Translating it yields CASSLGQGPDTQYF. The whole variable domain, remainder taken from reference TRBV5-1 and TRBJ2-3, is KAGVTQTPRYLIKTRGQQVTLSCSPISGHRSVSWYQQTPGQGLQFLFEYFSETQRNKGNFPGRFSGRQFSNSRSEMNVSTLELGDSALYLCASSLGQGPDTQYFGPGTRLTVL.